Listed below are T cell receptor beta chains from one sample, sequenced in a study of beta chain features in type 1 diabetes. Sequencing used immunoSEQ multiplex PCR; TCRdb keeps in-frame clones, though not all of them. The sample lists some 190,000 clones, approximately 8.1% occurring once. Specimen: central memory CD4+ T cells from blood. The receptors were sampled from a woman between 40 and 50 years old with type 1 diabetes. Both conserved end residues are part of each CDR3. The D gene is left open where the match is weak. Clone size is stated in some rows and not others, as once, few, many or a class when expanded.

V gene,clone size,J gene,D gene,CDR3 DNA,CDR3 protein
TRBV5-1,few,TRBJ2-7,TRBD2,TGCGCCAGCAGCTTGGAGAGCGGGAGTAGGTACGAGCAGTACTTC,CASSLESGSRYEQYF
TRBV7-2,few,TRBJ2-6,TRBD1,TGTGCCAGCAGCAGGGGACAGCGCCTTTCCTCTGGGGCCAACGTCCTGACTTTC,CASSRGQRLSSGANVLTF
TRBV4-1,-,TRBJ1-5,TRBD1,TGCGCCAGCAGCCACCTGCCGGGACAGAGCAATCAGCCCCAGCATTTT,CASSHLPGQSNQPQHF
TRBV5-6,few,TRBJ2-7,TRBD1,TGTGCCAGCAGCTTGGGAGGGTCCGGGACAGACGTTTACGAGCAGTACTTC,CASSLGGSGTDVYEQYF
TRBV14,-,TRBJ2-5,TRBD2,TGTGCCAGCAGACCAAGCGGGAGTGGGGAGACCCAGTACTTC,CASRPSGSGETQYF
TRBV5-6,few,TRBJ1-4,-,TGTGCCAGCAGCGGGACACACACCGCGACTGAAAAACTGTTTTTT,CASSGTHTATEKLFF
TRBV25-1,many,TRBJ2-2,-,TGTGCCAGCAGTGACAGGATCGGGGAGCTGTTTTTT,CASSDRIGELFF
TRBV29-1,few,TRBJ1-4,-,TGCAGCGTCGCAGGGGAAACTAATGAAAAACTGTTTTTT,CSVAGETNEKLFF
TRBV18,-,TRBJ1-1,TRBD1,TGTGCCAGCTCGTCGACAGGGGGCTCGACTGAAGCTTTCTTT,CASSSTGGSTEAFF
TRBV2,-,TRBJ1-6,-,TGTGCCAGCAGGCTACAGGGTGCTACGTCACCCCTCCACTTT,CASRLQGATSPLHF
TRBV6-5,-,TRBJ2-1,-,TGTGCCAGCAGTTACGTCGGACTTGGGCGTGAGAAGCAGTTCTTC,CASSYVGLGREKQFF
TRBV20-1,few,TRBJ2-4,-,TGCAGTGCCGTTCTTGACATTCAGTACTTC,CSAVLDIQYF
TRBV7-9,few,TRBJ2-3,-,TGTGCCAGCAGCTTAGCACAGGGTGCAGATACGCAGTATTTT,CASSLAQGADTQYF
TRBV7-2,few,TRBJ2-5,-,TGTGCCAGCAGCTTCTTCGGGTCTCAAGAGACCCAGTACTTC,CASSFFGSQETQYF
TRBV10-3,few,TRBJ2-2,TRBD2,TGTGCCATCATGCGGACTAGCGGGAGAAGGACCGGGGAGCTGTTTTTT,CAIMRTSGRRTGELFF
TRBV7-3,-,TRBJ1-1,TRBD1,TGTGCCAGCAGCTTCGCCGGGACAGGCCGAGTGGAAGCTTTCTTT,CASSFAGTGRVEAFF
TRBV18,few,TRBJ1-5,TRBD1,TGTGCCAGCTCACCCGGGACAGGGAATCAGCCCCAGCATTTT,CASSPGTGNQPQHF
TRBV28,few,TRBJ2-3,-,TGTGCCAGCAAAAGGACAACCCCAGATACGCAGTATTTT,CASKRTTPDTQYF
TRBV29-1,few,TRBJ2-7,-,TGCAGCGTTGGGACTACTTTGTCCCTAAAATACGAGCAGTACTTC,CSVGTTLSLKYEQYF
TRBV5-4,few,TRBJ2-1,TRBD2,TGTGCCAGCAGCTTACAGCGGGAGCCGTCCTACAATGAGCAGTTCTTC,CASSLQREPSYNEQFF
TRBV29-1,-,TRBJ1-1,-,TGCAGCGCAGACAGTAACACTGAAGCTTTCTTT,CSADSNTEAFF
TRBV20-1,-,TRBJ1-1,-,TGCAGTGCTGGGGCCCTCTTGAGAGCTTTCTTT,CSAGALLRAFF
TRBV5-6,many,TRBJ2-1,TRBD2,TGTGCCAGCAGCGGACTAGCGGGGGACAATGAGCAGTTCTTC,CASSGLAGDNEQFF
TRBV9,few,TRBJ2-3,-,TGTGCCAGCAGCGTAGGGATCGGGGGGCTAGATACGCAGTATTTT,CASSVGIGGLDTQYF
TRBV5-4,-,TRBJ2-1,TRBD2,TGTGCCAGCAGCTTGGCTAGCGGGAGCCATAATGAGCAGTTCTTC,CASSLASGSHNEQFF
TRBV7-2,-,TRBJ2-7,-,TGTGCCAGCAGCTTTGCCGGAGCCTACGAGCAGTACTTC,CASSFAGAYEQYF